A selection of T cell receptor beta chains follows, all from one sample in a study of Ad26.COV2.S vaccination and SARS-CoV-2 variants. Data came from immunoSEQ multiplex PCR; TCRdb stores just in-frame clones and leaves some out. The table has hundreds of thousands of clones, about 85% seen once. Here the sequenced sample was peripheral blood, taken in a trial of Ad26.COV2.S vaccine versus placebo. These receptors all come from a person aged 18 to 65 who received the Ad26.COV2.S COVID-19 vaccine or a placebo. Both conserved end residues are part of each CDR3. The D gene is left open where the match is weak. Clone size is shown for a subset of rows, as once, few, many or a class of expanded clone.

d_gene	abundance	j_gene	len	v_gene	CDR3aa	CDR3nt
NA	once	TRBJ2-5	11	TRBV3-1/TRBV3-2	CASSQPETQYF	TGTGCCAGCAGCCAACCAGAGACCCAGTACTTC
NA	NA	TRBJ2-2	13	TRBV7-9	CASRSDTTGELFF	TGTGCCAGCAGATCGGACACCACCGGGGAGCTGTTTTTT
NA	NA	TRBJ2-7	15	TRBV4-3	CASSQSDGHSYEQYF	TGCGCCAGCAGCCAAAGTGACGGGCACTCCTACGAGCAGTACTTC
TRBD1	NA	TRBJ2-3	16	TRBV30	CAWIRGDRASTDTQYF	TGTGCCTGGATTCGGGGGGACAGGGCAAGCACAGATACGCAGTATTTT
NA	NA	TRBJ2-1	16	TRBV9	CASSVGGGKAYNEQFF	TGTGCCAGCAGCGTAGGAGGCGGGAAAGCTTACAATGAGCAGTTCTTC
NA	NA	TRBJ2-2	12	TRBV29-1	CSVPGESGELFF	TGCAGCGTTCCGGGCGAATCCGGGGAGCTGTTTTTT
NA	NA	TRBJ2-3	16	TRBV7-9	CASSLVSSREGDTQYF	TGTGCCAGCAGCTTAGTATCCTCGCGGGAAGGTGATACGCAGTATTTT
NA	NA	TRBJ1-6	13	TRBV6-5	CASKRKQNSPLHF	TGTGCCAGCAAACGGAAGCAGAATTCACCCCTCCACTTT
TRBD2	NA	TRBJ2-7	17	TRBV10-3	CAISANEDTSGNREQYF	TGTGCCATCAGTGCAAATGAGGATACTAGCGGGAATCGCGAGCAGTACTTC
TRBD2	NA	TRBJ2-7	16	TRBV11-2	CASSFSPSGAPYEQYF	TGTGCCAGCAGCTTTAGCCCTAGCGGGGCCCCCTACGAGCAGTACTTC
TRBD1	NA	TRBJ1-1	15	TRBV3-1/TRBV3-2	CASSHSGTENTEAFF	TGTGCCAGCAGCCACTCCGGGACAGAGAACACTGAAGCTTTCTTT
TRBD1	NA	TRBJ1-4	15	TRBV2	CASRDPGQSYEKLFF	TGTGCCAGCAGGGACCCGGGACAGAGTTATGAAAAACTGTTTTTT
TRBD2	NA	TRBJ2-5	14	TRBV18	CASRTSGGKETQYF	TGTGCCAGCAGGACTAGCGGGGGCAAAGAGACCCAGTACTTC
NA	NA	TRBJ2-1	12	TRBV2	CASSGDLGEQFF	TGTGCCAGCAGTGGGGACCTGGGTGAGCAGTTCTTC
NA	NA	TRBJ2-2	16	TRBV18	CASSPTTSNNAGELFF	TGTGCCAGCTCACCAACGACTTCGAACAACGCCGGGGAGCTGTTTTTT
NA	once	TRBJ2-5	14	TRBV18	CASSPRQDQETQYF	TGTGCCAGCTCACCCCGACAGGACCAAGAGACCCAGTACTTC
TRBD1	NA	TRBJ1-5	15	TRBV6-2/TRBV6-3	CASSWDRGVYQPQHF	TGTGCCAGCAGTTGGGACAGGGGAGTTTATCAGCCCCAGCATTTT
NA	NA	TRBJ2-4	17	TRBV18	CASSPMTGVLAKNIQYF	TGTGCCAGCTCACCTATGACAGGAGTCCTAGCCAAAAACATTCAGTACTTC